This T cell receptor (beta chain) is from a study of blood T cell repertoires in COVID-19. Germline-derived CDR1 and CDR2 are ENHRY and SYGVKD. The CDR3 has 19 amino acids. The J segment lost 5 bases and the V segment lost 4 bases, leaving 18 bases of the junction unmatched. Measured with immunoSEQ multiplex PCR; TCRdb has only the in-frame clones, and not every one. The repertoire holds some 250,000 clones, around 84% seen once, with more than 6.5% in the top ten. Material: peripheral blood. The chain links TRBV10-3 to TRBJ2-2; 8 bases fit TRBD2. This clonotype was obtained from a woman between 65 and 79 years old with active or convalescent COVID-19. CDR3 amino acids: CAISVMLLLGTRATGELFF. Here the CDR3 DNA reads TGTGCCATCAGTGTTATGCTTTTACTCGGGACTAGGGCGACCGGGGAGCTGTTTTTT.